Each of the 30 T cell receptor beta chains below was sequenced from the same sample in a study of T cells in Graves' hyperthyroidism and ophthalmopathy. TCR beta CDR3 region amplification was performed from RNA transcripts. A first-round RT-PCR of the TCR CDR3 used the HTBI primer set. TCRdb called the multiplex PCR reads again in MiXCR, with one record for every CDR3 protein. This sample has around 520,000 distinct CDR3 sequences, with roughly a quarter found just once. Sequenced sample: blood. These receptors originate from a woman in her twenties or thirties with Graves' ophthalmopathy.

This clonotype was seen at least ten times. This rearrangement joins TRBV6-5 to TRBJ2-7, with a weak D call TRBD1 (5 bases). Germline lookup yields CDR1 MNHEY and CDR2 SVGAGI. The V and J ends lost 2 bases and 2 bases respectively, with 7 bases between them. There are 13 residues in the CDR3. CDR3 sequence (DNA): TGTGCCAGCAGTTACATGGACACCTACGAGCAGTACTTC. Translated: CASSYMDTYEQYF.

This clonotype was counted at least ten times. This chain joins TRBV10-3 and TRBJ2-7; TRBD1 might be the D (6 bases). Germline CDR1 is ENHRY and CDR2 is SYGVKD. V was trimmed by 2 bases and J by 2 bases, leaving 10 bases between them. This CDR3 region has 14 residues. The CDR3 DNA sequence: TGTGCCATCAGTGAGGGGGACACCACCTACGAGCAGTACTTC. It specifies CAISEGDTTYEQYF.

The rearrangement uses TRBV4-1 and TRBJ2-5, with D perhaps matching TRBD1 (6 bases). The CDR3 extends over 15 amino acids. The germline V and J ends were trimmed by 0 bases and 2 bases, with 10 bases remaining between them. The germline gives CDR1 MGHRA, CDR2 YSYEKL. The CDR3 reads CASSQEGAKQETQYF. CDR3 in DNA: TGCGCCAGCAGCCAAGAGGGGGCAAAGCAAGAGACCCAGTACTTC.

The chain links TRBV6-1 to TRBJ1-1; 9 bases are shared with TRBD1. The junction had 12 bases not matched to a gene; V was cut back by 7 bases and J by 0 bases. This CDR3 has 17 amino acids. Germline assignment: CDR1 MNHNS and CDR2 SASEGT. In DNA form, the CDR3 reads TGTGCCAGCACTCCTACGGGACAGGGTCGCATGAACACTGAAGCTTTCTTT. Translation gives CASTPTGQGRMNTEAFF.

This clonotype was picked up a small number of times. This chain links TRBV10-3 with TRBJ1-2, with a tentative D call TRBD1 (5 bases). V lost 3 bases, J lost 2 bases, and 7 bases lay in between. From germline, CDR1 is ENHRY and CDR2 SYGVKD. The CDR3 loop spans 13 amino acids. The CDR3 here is CAISETGNYGYTF. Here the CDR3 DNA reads TGTGCCATCAGTGAAACAGGAAACTATGGCTACACCTTC.

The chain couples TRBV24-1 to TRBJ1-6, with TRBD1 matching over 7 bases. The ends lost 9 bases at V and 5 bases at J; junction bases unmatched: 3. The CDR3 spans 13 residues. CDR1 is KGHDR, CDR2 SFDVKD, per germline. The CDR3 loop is CATRDSHNSPLHF. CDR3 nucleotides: TGTGCCACCCGGGACAGCCATAATTCACCCCTCCACTTT.

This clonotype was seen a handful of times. CDR3 residues: CASSLEGTKYGYTF. In nucleotides, the CDR3 is TGCGCCAGCAGCTTGGAGGGGACGAAGTATGGCTACACCTTC. J is TRBJ1-2 and V is TRBV5-1; D is possibly TRBD1 (5 bases). V was cut by 0 bases and J by 5 bases, with 11 bases left in between. Per germline, CDR1 SGHRS and CDR2 YFSETQ. This CDR3 is built from 14 residues.

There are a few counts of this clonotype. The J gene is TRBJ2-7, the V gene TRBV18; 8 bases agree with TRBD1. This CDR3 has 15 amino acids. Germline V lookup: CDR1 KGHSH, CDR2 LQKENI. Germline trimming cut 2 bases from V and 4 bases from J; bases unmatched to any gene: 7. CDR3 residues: CASSPEGQGAYEQYF. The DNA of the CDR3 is TGTGCCAGCTCACCAGAAGGGCAGGGGGCTTACGAGCAGTACTTC.

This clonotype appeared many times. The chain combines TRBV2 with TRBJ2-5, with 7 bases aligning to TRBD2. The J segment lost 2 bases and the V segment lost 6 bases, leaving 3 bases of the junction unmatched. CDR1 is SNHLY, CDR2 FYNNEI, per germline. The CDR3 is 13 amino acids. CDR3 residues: CASRGGTQETQYF. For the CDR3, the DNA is TGTGCCAGCAGGGGGGGGACTCAAGAGACCCAGTACTTC.

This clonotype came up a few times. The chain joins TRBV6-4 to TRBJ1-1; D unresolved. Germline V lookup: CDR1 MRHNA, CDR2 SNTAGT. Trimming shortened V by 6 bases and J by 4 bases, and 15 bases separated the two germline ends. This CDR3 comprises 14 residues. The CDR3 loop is CASSLTAFATEAFF. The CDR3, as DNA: TGTGCCAGCAGCCTTACGGCATTTGCCACTGAAGCTTTCTTT.

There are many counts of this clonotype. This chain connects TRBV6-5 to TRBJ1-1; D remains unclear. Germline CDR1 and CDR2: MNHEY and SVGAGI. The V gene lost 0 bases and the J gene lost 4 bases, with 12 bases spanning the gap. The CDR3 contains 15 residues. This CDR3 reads CASSYSRRGSTEAFF. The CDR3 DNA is TGTGCCAGCAGTTACTCCCGGCGAGGCAGCACTGAAGCTTTCTTT.

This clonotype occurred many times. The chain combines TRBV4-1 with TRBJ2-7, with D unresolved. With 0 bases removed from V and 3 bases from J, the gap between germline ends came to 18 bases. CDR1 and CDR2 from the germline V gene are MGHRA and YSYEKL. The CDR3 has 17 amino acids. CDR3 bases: TGCGCCAGCAGCCAAGAAGCCACCACAACCCCTATCTACGAGCAGTACTTC. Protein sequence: CASSQEATTTPIYEQYF.

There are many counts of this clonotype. The CDR3 nucleotides read TGTGCCAGCAGCCAAACGTACTATACTGAAGCTTTCTTT. Translating it yields CASSQTYYTEAFF. The V gene is TRBV7-2, the J gene TRBJ1-1; D call uncertain. The V and J ends lost 5 bases and 5 bases respectively, with 12 bases between them. The CDR3 extends over 13 amino acids. Germline values: CDR1 SGHTA, CDR2 FQGNSA.

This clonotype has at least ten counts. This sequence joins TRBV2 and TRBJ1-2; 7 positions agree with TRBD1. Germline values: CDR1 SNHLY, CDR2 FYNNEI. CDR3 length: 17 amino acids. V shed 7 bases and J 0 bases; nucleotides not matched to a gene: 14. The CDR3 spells CASTRFLGTATNYGYTF. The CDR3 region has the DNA TGTGCCAGCACCAGATTTCTGGGGACAGCTACTAACTATGGCTACACCTTC.

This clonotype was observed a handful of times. CDR3 loop: CASSWDGEAFF. The CDR3 coding sequence is TGTGCCAGCAGCTGGGACGGTGAAGCTTTCTTT. The chain has TRBV11-2 and TRBJ1-1, with a tentative D call TRBD1 (5 bases). The CDR3 loop spans 11 amino acids. V was pared by 4 bases and J by 7 bases, with 7 bases between. Germline V gives CDR1 SGHAT, CDR2 FQNNGV.

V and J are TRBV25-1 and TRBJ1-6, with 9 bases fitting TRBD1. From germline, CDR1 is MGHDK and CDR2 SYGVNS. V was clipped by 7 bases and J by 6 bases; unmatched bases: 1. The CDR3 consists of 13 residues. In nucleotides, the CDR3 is TGTGCCAGCAAGACAGGGGGTAATTCACCCCTCCACTTT. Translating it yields CASKTGGNSPLHF.

CDR3 nucleotide sequence: TGTGCCAGCAGTGCTCCCAGGGGAGTGGGTCAGCCCCAGCATTTT. Translating it yields CASSAPRGVGQPQHF. J is TRBJ1-5 and V is TRBV6-1, with D possibly TRBD1 on 6 matching bases. Germline assignment: CDR1 MNHNS and CDR2 SASEGT. The CDR3 has 15 residues. Deletions cut 4 bases from V and 6 bases from J, with 16 bases between.

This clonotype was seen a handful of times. CDR3 in DNA: TGTGCCAGCAGTTTACCCGGGACAGAAAGATATAGCAATCAGCCCCAGCATTTT. The encoded protein is CASSLPGTERYSNQPQHF. The chain combines TRBV28 with TRBJ1-5; TRBD1 aligns across 7 bases. Germline CDR1 is MDHEN and CDR2 is SYDVKM. The V and J ends lost 2 bases and 0 bases, in that order; junction bases with no gene match: 10. CDR3 length: 18 residues. The full variable domain, its missing parts supplied by reference TRBV28 and TRBJ1-5, is DVKVTQSSRYLVKRTGEKVFLECVQDMDHENMFWYRQDPGLGLRLIYFSYDVKMKEKGDIPEGYSVSREKKERFSLILESASTNQTSMYLCASSLPGTERYSNQPQHFGDGTRLSIL.

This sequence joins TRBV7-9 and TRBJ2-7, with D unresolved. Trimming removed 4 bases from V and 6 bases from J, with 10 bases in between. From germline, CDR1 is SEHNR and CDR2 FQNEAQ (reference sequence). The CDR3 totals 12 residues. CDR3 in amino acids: CASSSSGLEQYF. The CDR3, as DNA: TGTGCCAGCAGCTCGAGTGGGCTCGAGCAGTACTTC. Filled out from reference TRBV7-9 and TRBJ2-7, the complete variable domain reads DTGVSQNPRHKITKRGQNVTFRCDPISEHNRLYWYRQTLGQGPEFLTYFQNEAQLEKSRLLSDRFSAERPKGSFSTLEIQRTEQGDSAMYLCASSSSGLEQYFGPGTRLTVT.

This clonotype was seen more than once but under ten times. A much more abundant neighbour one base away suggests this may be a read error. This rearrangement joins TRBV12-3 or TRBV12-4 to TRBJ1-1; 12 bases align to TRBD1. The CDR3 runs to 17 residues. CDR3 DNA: TGTGCCAACAGTTCCACGGGACAGGGGGCGAGGAACACTGAAGCTTTCTTT. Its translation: CANSSTGQGARNTEAFF.

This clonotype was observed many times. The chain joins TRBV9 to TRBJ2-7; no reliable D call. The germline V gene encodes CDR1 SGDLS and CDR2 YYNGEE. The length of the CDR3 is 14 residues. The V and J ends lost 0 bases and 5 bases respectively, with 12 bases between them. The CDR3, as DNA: TGTGCCAGCAGCGTAGATCAGGCCCCCCACGAGCAGTACTTC. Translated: CASSVDQAPHEQYF.

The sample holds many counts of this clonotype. The CDR3 here is CAISNRDRDYEQYF. Written as DNA, the CDR3 is TGTGCCATCAGCAACCGGGACAGGGACTACGAGCAGTACTTC. This chain joins TRBV10-3 and TRBJ2-7; 9 nucleotides align to TRBD1. Germline V gene data show CDR1 as ENHRY and CDR2 as SYGVKD. CDR3 length: 14 amino acids. Unmatched junction bases numbered 6, after V lost 6 bases and J lost 3 bases.

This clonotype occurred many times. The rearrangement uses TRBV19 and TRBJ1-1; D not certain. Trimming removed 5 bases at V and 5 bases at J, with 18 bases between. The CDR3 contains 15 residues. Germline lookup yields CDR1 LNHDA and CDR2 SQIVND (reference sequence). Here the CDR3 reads CASSPSWGGKTEAFF. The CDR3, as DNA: TGTGCCAGTAGTCCGAGTTGGGGAGGGAAGACTGAAGCTTTCTTT.

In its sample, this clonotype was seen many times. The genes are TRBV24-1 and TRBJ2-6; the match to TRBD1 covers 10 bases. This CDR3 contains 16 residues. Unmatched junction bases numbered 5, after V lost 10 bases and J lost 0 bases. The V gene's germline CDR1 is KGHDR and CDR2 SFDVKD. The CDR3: CATAGQGFSGANVLTF. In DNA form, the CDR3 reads TGTGCCACTGCGGGACAGGGGTTCTCTGGGGCCAACGTCCTGACTTTC.

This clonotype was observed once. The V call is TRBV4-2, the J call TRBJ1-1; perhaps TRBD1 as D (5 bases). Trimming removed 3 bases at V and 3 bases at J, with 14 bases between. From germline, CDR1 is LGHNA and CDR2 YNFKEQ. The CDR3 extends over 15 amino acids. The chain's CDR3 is CASSHSQGVYTEAFF. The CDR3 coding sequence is TGTGCCAGCAGCCATAGCCAGGGAGTTTACACTGAAGCTTTCTTT.

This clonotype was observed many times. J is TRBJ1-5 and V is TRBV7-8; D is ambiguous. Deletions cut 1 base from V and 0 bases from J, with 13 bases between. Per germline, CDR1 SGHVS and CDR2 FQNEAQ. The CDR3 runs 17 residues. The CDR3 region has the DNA TGTGCCAGCAGCTTAGTCGCCAGCCGAGATAGCAATCAGCCCCAGCATTTT. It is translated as CASSLVASRDSNQPQHF.

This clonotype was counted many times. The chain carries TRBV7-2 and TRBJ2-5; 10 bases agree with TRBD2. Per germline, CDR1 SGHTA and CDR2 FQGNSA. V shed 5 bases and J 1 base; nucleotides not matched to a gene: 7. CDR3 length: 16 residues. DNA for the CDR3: TGTGCCAGCAGCGCCCAAGGACTAGCGGTCCAAGAGACCCAGTACTTC. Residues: CASSAQGLAVQETQYF.

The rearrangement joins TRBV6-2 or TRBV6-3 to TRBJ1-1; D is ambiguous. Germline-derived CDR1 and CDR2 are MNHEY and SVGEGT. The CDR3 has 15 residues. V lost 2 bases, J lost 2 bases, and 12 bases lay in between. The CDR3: CASSYGEQSNTEAFF. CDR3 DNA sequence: TGTGCCAGCAGTTACGGGGAACAAAGTAACACTGAAGCTTTCTTT.

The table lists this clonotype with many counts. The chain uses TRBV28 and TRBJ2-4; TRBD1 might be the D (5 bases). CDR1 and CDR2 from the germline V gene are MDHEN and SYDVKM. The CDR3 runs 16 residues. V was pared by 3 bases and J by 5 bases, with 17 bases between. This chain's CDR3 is CASSLGWTPTENIQYF. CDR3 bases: TGTGCCAGCAGTTTGGGTTGGACACCGACCGAAAACATTCAGTACTTC.

CDR3 nucleotides: TGTGCCAGCGCGGCAGACTATAATTCACCCCTCCACTTT. It translates to CASAADYNSPLHF. The J gene is TRBJ1-6, the V gene TRBV2; D gene uncertain. V lost 8 bases and J 3 bases, leaving 8 bases between the germline ends. Germline CDR1 and CDR2: SNHLY and FYNNEI. This CDR3 region has 13 residues.